This passage covers 23 T cell receptor beta chains from one sample sequenced in a study of control samples from healthy donors and cancer patients. The assay was immunoSEQ multiplex PCR, and TCRdb's table has in-frame clones only and misses some. This sample has about 110,000 clones, with less than 95% found just once. Sequencing used blood. Receptor source: a human donor in good health. The donor label of this sample is uncertain.

The chain links TRBV18 to TRBJ1-2, with D unresolved. With 4 bases removed from V and 4 bases from J, the gap between germline ends came to 7 bases. The CDR3 runs to 12 residues. Looked up from germline, CDR1 is KGHSH and CDR2 is LQKENI. DNA of the CDR3: TGTGCCAGCTCACAGGATCGCTATGGCTACACCTTC. It codes for CASSQDRYGYTF. Filled out from reference TRBV18 and TRBJ1-2, the complete variable domain reads NAGVMQNPRHLVRRRGQEARLRCSPMKGHSHVYWYRQLPEEGLKFMVYLQKENIIDESGMPKERFSAEFPKEGPSILRIQQVVRGDSAAYFCASSQDRYGYTFGSGTRLTVV.

This chain joins TRBV12-3 or TRBV12-4 and TRBJ1-5, with D possibly TRBD1 on 5 matching bases. The CDR3 extends over 12 amino acids. With 7 bases removed from V and 6 bases from J, the gap between germline ends came to 10 bases. CDR3 coding DNA: TGTGCCAGCAACACAGGTGTTCAGCCCCAGCATTTT. Translation: CASNTGVQPQHF.

V and J are TRBV16 and TRBJ1-1; maybe TRBD1 (6 bases). Germline V gene sequence: CDR1 KGHSY, CDR2 FQNENV. V shed 4 bases and J shed 10 bases, with 19 bases lying between them. This CDR3 is 14 amino acids long. CDR3 nucleotide sequence: TGTGCCAGCAGCCCCCGGGGGGCTGACTTAATAGCTTTCTTT. This translates into CASSPRGADLIAFF.

The chain uses TRBV29-1 and TRBJ2-7; 8 bases match TRBD1. The V and J ends lost 1 base and 6 bases, in that order; junction bases with no gene match: 5. CDR1 is SQVTM and CDR2 is ANQGSEA in the germline V gene. The CDR3 has 13 amino acids. The CDR3 sequence is CSVEGQGASEQYF. The CDR3 nucleotides read TGCAGCGTTGAAGGTCAGGGGGCTTCCGAGCAGTACTTC.

Written as DNA, the CDR3 is TGTGCCAGCAGTGACCCCCCGGGGACCGGGGAGCTGTTTTTT. Protein product: CASSDPPGTGELFF. This chain joins TRBV2 and TRBJ2-2; a possible D gene is TRBD2 (5 bases). The ends were cut back, 3 bases at V and 5 bases at J, with 10 bases in the middle. CDR1 is SNHLY, CDR2 FYNNEI, per germline. The CDR3 has 14 amino acids.

This chain connects TRBV5-4 to TRBJ1-6; unclear D gene. The CDR3 spans 14 residues. Trimming took 5 bases from V and 9 from J, leaving 15 bases between them. Germline loops: CDR1 SGHNT, CDR2 YYREEE (reference sequence). CDR3 coding DNA: TGTGCCAGCAGGCCTTTTGCCGAAGGTTCACCCCTCCACTTT. The encoded protein is CASRPFAEGSPLHF.

This clone was observed once. The V gene is TRBV24-1, the J gene TRBJ2-3; D gene uncertain. V was shortened by 4 bases and J by 3 bases, with 10 bases between the two germline ends. Germline V CDR1 and CDR2: KGHDR, SFDVKD. The CDR3 loop spans 14 amino acids. The CDR3 DNA is TGTGCCACCAGTGAAGGGATAAGGACAGATACGCAGTATTTT. Amino acid sequence: CATSEGIRTDTQYF.

The chain has TRBV27 and TRBJ1-2, with unresolved D. Trimming took 3 bases from V and 6 from J, leaving 11 bases between them. CDR1 and CDR2 from the germline V gene are MNHEY and SMNVEV (reference sequence). The CDR3 spans 13 residues. This chain's CDR3 is CASSLGNGDGYTF. In nucleotides, the CDR3 is TGTGCCAGCAGTTTGGGTAATGGAGATGGCTACACCTTC.

V and J are TRBV10-1 and TRBJ2-2; 9 positions agree with TRBD1. This CDR3 region has 15 residues. Germline V gene sequence: CDR1 WNHNN, CDR2 SYGVQD (reference sequence). The junction had 7 bases not matched to a gene; V was cut back by 6 bases and J by 5 bases. CDR3 sequence: CASRQETGGTGELFF. CDR3 nucleotide sequence: TGCGCCAGCAGGCAAGAGACAGGGGGAACCGGGGAGCTGTTTTTT.

This chain uses TRBV19 with TRBJ2-6; D is unclear. The CDR3 runs 12 residues. V shed 10 bases and J shed 0 bases, with 4 bases lying between them. Germline V gene lookup returns CDR1 LNHDA and CDR2 SQIVND (reference sequence). CDR3 amino acids: CATDSGANVLTF. The DNA of the CDR3 is TGTGCCACAGACTCTGGGGCCAACGTCCTGACTTTC.

J is TRBJ1-1 and V is TRBV21-1; no check of the table's D call, TRBD1, against the DNA was made. TRBV21-1 is shown as a pseudogene. The CDR3 contains 16 residues. The DNA for the CDR3 is TGTGCCAGCAGCAAAGGAGAAGGGACAACGAACACTGAAGCTTTCTTT. It encodes CASSKGEGTTNTEAFF.

The V and J genes are TRBV29-1 and TRBJ1-2; unclear D gene. Per the germline V gene, CDR1 is SQVTM and CDR2 is ANQGSEA. CDR3 length equals 11 residues. V lost 3 bases and J 6 bases, leaving 8 bases between the germline ends. The CDR3 reads CSVEENHGYTF. In DNA, the CDR3 is TGCAGCGTTGAGGAGAATCATGGCTACACCTTC.

The J gene is TRBJ1-2, the V gene TRBV6-5; no definite D call. Trimming took 4 bases from V and 3 from J, leaving 15 bases between them. CDR1 and CDR2 from the germline V gene are MNHEY and SVGAGI. CDR3 length: 15 amino acids. The CDR3 DNA reads as TGTGCCAGCAGTTCCACAATTGGAGCATACTATGGCTACACCTTC. Its protein product is CASSSTIGAYYGYTF.

V usage is TRBV6-6 and J usage is TRBJ2-3; 8 positions agree with TRBD2. V shed 5 bases, J shed 8 bases, and the junction held 6 bases outside the gene matches. CDR3 length: 13 amino acids. The germline CDR1 and CDR2 sequences are MNHNY and SVGAGI (reference sequence). Here the CDR3 DNA reads TGTGCCAGCAGTACCGCGGGACTAGTTACGCAGTATTTT. Its protein product is CASSTAGLVTQYF.

The chain carries TRBV3-1 (or the pseudogene TRBV3-2) and TRBJ1-2; D possibly corresponds to TRBD1 (6 bases). The germline V gene has CDR1 LGHDT and CDR2 YNNKEL (reference sequence). There are 14 residues in the CDR3. The V end lost 0 bases, the J end lost 3 bases, and 8 bases lay between the germline ends. This chain's CDR3 is CASSQERGYYGYTF. CDR3 coding DNA: TGTGCCAGCAGCCAAGAGAGGGGGTACTATGGCTACACCTTC.

V gene TRBV7-2 combines with J gene TRBJ1-2; D might be TRBD1 (5 bases). The CDR3 loop spans 15 amino acids. Trimming stripped 5 bases from V and 1 base from J, with 14 bases between. CDR1 SGHTA and CDR2 FQGNSA come from the germline V gene. CDR3: CASSPRQTLNYGYTF. The CDR3 DNA follows: TGTGCCAGCAGCCCTCGACAGACCCTTAACTATGGCTACACCTTC.

This chain links TRBV3-1 (or the pseudogene TRBV3-2) with TRBJ1-1; the match to TRBD1 covers 7 bases. Germline V CDR1 and CDR2: LGHDT, YNNKEL (reference sequence). Unmatched junction bases numbered 6, after V lost 4 bases and J lost 7 bases. The CDR3 contains 13 residues. The CDR3 DNA reads as TGTGCCAGCAGCCTTCAGGGGGGTGATGAAGCTTTCTTT. This gives the protein CASSLQGGDEAFF.

This chain uses TRBV19 with TRBJ2-5, with D perhaps assigned TRBD1 or TRBD2 (5 bases each). This CDR3 is built from 13 residues. The V gene's germline CDR1 is LNHDA and CDR2 SQIVND (reference sequence). Trimming took off 1 base at V and 4 bases at J, with 7 bases between the two ends. The CDR3, as DNA: TGTGCCAGTAGTATAGGAGGGGTAGAGACCCAGTACTTC. Amino acid sequence: CASSIGGVETQYF.

V gene TRBV6-5 combines with J gene TRBJ2-4; TRBD1 is a possible D gene (6 bases). The CDR3 covers 16 residues. CDR1 MNHEY and CDR2 SVGAGI come from the germline V gene. The V end was cut by 2 bases, the J end by 0 bases, with 11 bases between. The CDR3 DNA reads TGTGCCAGCAGTTACCGGGACAAAATAGCCAAAAACATTCAGTACTTC. Its translation is CASSYRDKIAKNIQYF.

This chain links TRBV7-8 with TRBJ1-6; TRBD1 is a possible D gene (6 bases). The CDR3 runs to 14 residues. V lost 5 bases and J 7 bases, leaving 12 bases between the germline ends. Germline V gene lookup returns CDR1 SGHVS and CDR2 FQNEAQ. The DNA of the CDR3 is TGTGCCAGCAGCACCCAGGGGTCGAATTCACCCCTCCACTTT. Translating gives CASSTQGSNSPLHF.

This clone was picked up one time. The CDR3 coding sequence is TGTGCCATCAGTCTCGCCGGGACAGGGACTGGAGAGACCCAGTACTTC. Translation gives CAISLAGTGTGETQYF. The genes are TRBV10-3 and TRBJ2-5; the match to TRBD1 covers 9 bases. The CDR3 is 16 residues long. Germline V gene data show CDR1 as ENHRY and CDR2 as SYGVKD. The junction had 11 bases not matched to a gene; V was cut back by 5 bases and J by 4 bases.

The chain joins TRBV25-1 to TRBJ1-4, with D possibly TRBD1 on 5 matching bases. Trimming took 3 bases from V and 4 from J, leaving 12 bases between them. CDR3 length: 15 residues. The V gene's germline CDR1 is MGHDK and CDR2 SYGVNS. The chain's CDR3 is CASSELGPYNEKLFF. The DNA for the CDR3 is TGTGCCAGCAGTGAGCTGGGACCCTATAATGAAAAACTGTTTTTT.

The chain uses TRBV19 and TRBJ2-2, with D possibly being TRBD1 (6 bases). CDR1 and CDR2 (germline): LNHDA, SQIVND (reference sequence). Trimming stripped 3 bases from V and 5 bases from J, with 16 bases between. There are 16 residues in the CDR3. CDR3 residues: CASSILGAVYTGELFF. The CDR3 region has the DNA TGTGCCAGTAGTATTTTGGGGGCAGTTTATACCGGGGAGCTGTTTTTT.